The sequence of this TCR beta chain was determined in a study of CD8+ T cells in alopecia areata (dated 2018 in TCRdb). Regarding the research as a whole: Treated patients were enrolled in an open-label pilot trial of oral tofacitinib, 5 to 10 mg twice daily, for moderate-to-severe alopecia areata. Patients stayed on tofacitinib for 6 to 18 months and then had 6 months of follow-up off drug so that delayed response and recurrence could be assessed. For the treated patients, the SALT score, which quantifies what percentage of scalp surface area is affected, served as the measure of disease severity. To study T cell clonal expansion in alopecia areata, the researchers applied high-throughput TCRbeta sequencing to both the C3H/HeJ mouse model and human patients. Human TCRbeta sequencing covered scalp tissue and sorted CD4+ and CD8+ peripheral blood T cells from patchy and totalis/universalis alopecia areata patients and healthy controls. Tofacitinib-treated patients had biopsies at baseline and at 4 and 24 weeks of treatment, with a later scalp biopsy in several patients. Scalp clonality was compared among normal scalp (n=4), patchy alopecia areata scalp (n=8), and alopecia totalis/universalis scalp (n=8). The RNA source kit depended on sample type: the PAXgene miRNA kit for fixed scalp, the miRNeasy kit for PBMCs, and the RNeasy kit for mouse skin. TCRbeta CDR3 regions were amplified by immunoSEQ multiplex PCR with 35 Vbeta forward and 13 Jbeta reverse primers.

As to this clone: Which antigen it targets is not known. Base qualities are not at hand, and no much larger clone is one base apart.

Including the terminal cysteine and phenylalanine, the CDR3 comprises 14 residues. Only the CDR3 DNA is retained, 42 bases long and in frame from the first base. Trimming takes 6 bases from V and 0 bases from J, and the germline ends sit 12 bases apart. CDR1 and CDR2 were assigned from the germline V gene as MGHDK and SYGVNS. Receptor libraries were prepared by the immunoSEQ multiplex PCR assay. RNA was extracted from all samples and reverse transcribed into cDNA, which served as template for TCR sequencing. First-strand cDNA was synthesized using SuperScript III with a 2:1 mix of oligo-dT and random hexamers. A synthetic immune receptor repertoire was used to gauge amplification bias, and whatever bias remained was removed computationally. Under the source paper's analysis protocol: Raw reads were preprocessed to remove errors, and CDR3 was defined according to IMGT conventions as the region from the conserved cysteine to phenylalanine. Clonality was calculated as 1 minus Shannon entropy normalized by log2 of the number of productive unique TCRs. Scalp TCRbeta sequences were cross-referenced with sorted blood CD4 and CD8 repertoires so that the CD4 or CD8 identity of scalp clones could be inferred. TCRdb carries this immuneACCESS record with in-frame sequences only. Its versions omit some clonotypes, under half of them owing to an unresolved V gene in the studies checked, with the rest unexplained. V and J calls and clone size are as listed in that table; D and trimming were resolved from the DNA. The table for this sample lists about 210,000 clones; over 60% of them were counted only once. 4% to 4.5% of the sample goes to the ten largest clones.

In light of the paper, this sample's time point label describes: about 4 weeks on oral tofacitinib. The treatment or condition label of this sample denotes: oral pan-JAK inhibitor, 5-10 mg twice daily. Lesional scalp punch biopsies and peripheral blood were collected from alopecia areata patients. After PBMCs were isolated by density centrifugation and stained for CD3, CD4 and CD8, a FACSAria was used to sort CD4+ and CD8+ T cells. What the research found in general, with its limitations: With tofacitinib, both scalp clonality and the number of expanded CD8+ clones among the top 100 scalp clones went down significantly. Unlike mouse skin, where gammadelta T cells dominate, normal human skin contains resident alphabeta T cells that get sequenced too, which complicates analysis of the scalp TCR repertoire. Lesional scalp, especially in alopecia totalis/universalis, showed higher clonality and more expanded CD8+ clones than normal scalp, suggesting antigenic drive. Shared TCR sequences between patients were less evident than in mice, which may be partly attributable to HLA diversity in the patient population. Because the treated cohort was small and included a single nonresponder, larger studies are needed to assess links between baseline CD8+ expansion and response. During tofacitinib treatment, many expanded lesional clones remained in scalp and blood, and this persistence may partly explain relapse after treatment is stopped.

The TCR was taken from a human donor with alopecia areata. The material sequenced was CD4+ T cells sorted from blood, taken at week 4, from a patient treated with tofacitinib. Recombination linked TRBV25-1 to TRBJ2-7; the D gene identity is not certain. The DNA is as follows: TGTGCCAGCAGACCATATACATCCTCCTACGAGCAGTACTTC. Translated, this gives CASRPYTSSYEQYF.